This entry is about one TCR beta chain. The antigen is unknown. This sample stems from a study of T cell responses to AZD1222 COVID-19 vaccine. Overall study findings and caveats: Spike-specific TCR breadth and depth rose after two AZD1222 doses. Only five to seven AZD1222 recipients were seropositive at baseline.

Doses given second, at about 4 or about 12 weeks, were pooled. This CDR3 has 15 residues. V lost 1 base to trimming and J lost 7 bases; unmatched junction nucleotides: 8. Germline CDR1 and CDR2: SGHNT and YYREEE (reference sequence). Using immunoSEQ multiplex PCR, the repertoire was profiled, and TCRdb retains in-frame clones only, with some absent. Of fewer than 85,000 clones listed, around nine tenths are singletons. The rearrangement uses TRBV5-4 and TRBJ1-1; TRBD1 matches at 9 bases. Source: peripheral blood, taken 28 days after the second AZD1222 dose. This TCR derives from an adult who received the AZD1222 COVID-19 vaccine. In nucleotides, the CDR3 is TGTGCCAGCAGCTTGCTTACACAGGGGGCGAATGAAGCTTTCTTT. Translating gives CASSLLTQGANEAFF.